This T cell receptor beta chain comes out of a study of vaccination and CD4 T cells after COVID-19. Per the germline V gene, CDR1 is MNHNS and CDR2 is SASEGT. This CDR3 spans 14 amino acids. The ends were cut back, 6 bases at V and 0 bases at J, with 12 bases in the middle. Only a few counts were recorded for this clonotype. The antigen is unknown. Sequenced with the Oncomine TCR Beta short-read assay was DNA taken from cultured CD4+ T cells. MiXCR was run by TCRdb on the PCR reads, yielding one entry per CDR3 protein. Among 8,500 to 9,500 distinct CDR3 sequences listed, over 40% were seen once. The treatment: approximately nine-day PBMC culture with coronavirus spike peptide pools or control peptides (ViraFEST assay). The unexposed donor's CD4+ T cells were collected before the COVID-19 pandemic (2011-2018).

This TCR was recovered from a human donor in good health. Sequencing was carried out using CD4+ T cells from blood, cultured in vitro. The chain couples TRBV6-1 to TRBJ2-7; D gene ambiguous. In nucleotides, the CDR3 is TGTGCCAGCAGCCCCTCCTGGGACTCCTACGAGCAGTACTTC. Amino acids: CASSPSWDSYEQYF.